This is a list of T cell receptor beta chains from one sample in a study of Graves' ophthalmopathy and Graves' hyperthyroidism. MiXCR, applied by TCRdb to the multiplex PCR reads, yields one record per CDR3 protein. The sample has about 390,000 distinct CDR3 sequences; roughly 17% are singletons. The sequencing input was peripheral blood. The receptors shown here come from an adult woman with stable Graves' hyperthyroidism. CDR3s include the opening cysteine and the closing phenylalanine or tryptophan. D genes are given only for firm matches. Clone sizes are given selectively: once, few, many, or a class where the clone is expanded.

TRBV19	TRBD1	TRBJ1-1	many	CASSTGQGLLTEAFF	TGTGCCAGTAGTACTGGACAGGGTCTGTTGACTGAAGCTTTCTTT
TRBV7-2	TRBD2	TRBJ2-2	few	CASSRLAGNTGELFF	TGTGCCAGCAGCCGATTAGCGGGAAACACCGGGGAGCTGTTTTTT
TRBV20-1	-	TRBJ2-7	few	CSAAPAVSSEQYF	TGCAGTGCCGCACCAGCGGTAAGCTCCGAGCAGTACTTC
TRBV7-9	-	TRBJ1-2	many	CASSIGLF	TGTGCCAGCAGCATCGGCCTCTTC
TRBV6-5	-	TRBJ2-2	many	CAGSYSAGANGELFF	TGTGCCGGCAGTTACTCGGCAGGGGCGAACGGGGAGCTGTTTTTT
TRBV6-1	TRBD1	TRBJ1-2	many	CASSPGQGSFDYTF	TGTGCCAGCAGCCCCGGACAGGGGAGCTTTGACTACACCTTC
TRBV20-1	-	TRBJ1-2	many	CSASTGYGYTF	TGCAGTGCTAGTACGGGCTATGGCTACACCTTC
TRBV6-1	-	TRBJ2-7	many	CASTESPTYEQYF	TGTGCCAGCACAGAAAGCCCCACTTACGAGCAGTACTTC
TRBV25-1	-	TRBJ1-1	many	CASSEGGATEAFF	TGTGCCAGCAGTGAGGGGGGGGCTACTGAAGCTTTCTTT
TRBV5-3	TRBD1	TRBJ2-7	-	CAVSGQESSYEQYF	TGTGCAGTCTCCGGACAGGAGTCCTCCTACGAGCAGTACTTC
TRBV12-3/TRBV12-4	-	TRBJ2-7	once	CASSSQSRVAKFYEQYF	TGTGCCAGCAGTTCCCAATCGCGGGTAGCTAAGTTCTACGAGCAGTACTTC
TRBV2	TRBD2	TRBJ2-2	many	CASSPFAGGPYAGELFF	TGTGCCAGCAGCCCATTCGCGGGAGGGCCTTATGCCGGGGAGCTGTTTTTT
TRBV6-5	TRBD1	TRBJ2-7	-	CASSSSGTAYEQYF	TGTGCCAGCAGTTCATCCGGGACAGCCTACGAGCAGTACTTC
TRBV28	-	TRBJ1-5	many	CASTVSNQPQHF	TGTGCCAGCACCGTGAGCAATCAGCCCCAGCATTTT
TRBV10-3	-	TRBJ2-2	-	CAISESKGLTGTGELFF	TGTGCCATCAGTGAGTCGAAGGGCCTTACGGGAACCGGGGAGCTGTTTTTT
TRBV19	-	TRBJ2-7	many	CASSIRDAYEQYF	TGTGCCAGTAGTATCAGGGACGCCTACGAGCAGTACTTC
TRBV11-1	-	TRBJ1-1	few	CASSLIKGVNTEAFF	TGTGCCAGCAGCTTGATCAAAGGGGTGAACACTGAAGCTTTCTTT
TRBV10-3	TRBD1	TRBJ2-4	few	CAISEILQGAKNIQYF	TGTGCCATCAGTGAGATATTACAGGGGGCAAAAAACATTCAGTACTTC
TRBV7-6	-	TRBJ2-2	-	CASSPSRTYTGELFF	TGTGCCAGCAGCCCCTCCCGGACTTACACCGGGGAGCTGTTTTTT
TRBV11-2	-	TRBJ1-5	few	CASSLDLSTGQPQHF	TGTGCCAGCAGCTTAGATCTAAGTACGGGGCAGCCCCAGCATTTT
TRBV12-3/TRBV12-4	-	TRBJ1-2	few	CASTVYGDGYTF	TGTGCCAGCACAGTTTATGGGGATGGCTACACCTTC
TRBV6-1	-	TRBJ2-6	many	CASSPQSSGANVLTF	TGTGCCAGCAGCCCACAGAGCTCTGGGGCCAACGTCCTGACTTTC
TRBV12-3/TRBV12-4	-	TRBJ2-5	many	CASSLFGAGPQETQYF	TGTGCCAGCAGTTTATTTGGCGCGGGACCCCAAGAGACCCAGTACTTC
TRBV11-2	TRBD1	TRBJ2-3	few	CASSQYPGQSTDTQYF	TGTGCCAGCAGCCAGTACCCGGGACAGAGCACAGATACGCAGTATTTT
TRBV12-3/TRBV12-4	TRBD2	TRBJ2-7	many	CASTYTGLSYEQYF	TGTGCCAGCACCTATACGGGACTATCCTACGAGCAGTACTTC
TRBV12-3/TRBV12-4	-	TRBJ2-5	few	CASSLSSVTWTQYF	TGTGCCAGCAGTTTATCGAGCGTCACCTGGACCCAGTACTTC
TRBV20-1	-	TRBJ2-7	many	CSASRPGDGVSYEQYF	TGCAGTGCTAGCCGACCTGGTGACGGGGTCTCCTACGAGCAGTACTTC
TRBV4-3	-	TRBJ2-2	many	CASSQAVEGANTGELFF	TGCGCCAGCAGCCAAGCGGTTGAGGGAGCGAACACCGGGGAGCTGTTTTTT
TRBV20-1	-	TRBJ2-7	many	CSARDLGSSYEQYF	TGCAGTGCTAGAGATCTCGGTAGCTCCTACGAGCAGTACTTC
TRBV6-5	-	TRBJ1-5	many	CASAGDRNQPQHF	TGTGCCAGCGCAGGGGATCGCAATCAGCCCCAGCATTTT
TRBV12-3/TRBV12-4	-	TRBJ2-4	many	CASSPRRALAKNIQYF	TGTGCCAGCAGTCCACGGAGGGCTCTTGCCAAAAACATTCAGTACTTC
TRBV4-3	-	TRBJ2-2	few	CASSQEPGRAGELFF	TGCGCCAGCAGCCAAGAGCCTGGGCGCGCCGGGGAGCTGTTTTTT
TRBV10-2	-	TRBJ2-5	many	CASSERLGVQETQYF	TGCGCCAGCAGTGAGCGACTAGGGGTACAAGAGACCCAGTACTTC
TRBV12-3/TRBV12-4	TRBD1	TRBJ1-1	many	CASSLATGGNTEAFF	TGTGCCAGCAGTTTAGCGACAGGGGGGAACACTGAAGCTTTCTTT
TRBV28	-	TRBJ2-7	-	CASSLGRGASYEQYF	TGTGCCAGCAGTTTAGGCCGGGGGGCCTCCTACGAGCAGTACTTC
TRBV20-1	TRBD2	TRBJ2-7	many	CSAVEWLAGGGRVCEQYF	TGCAGTGCTGTTGAATGGCTAGCGGGAGGTGGAAGGGTGTGCGAGCAGTACTTC
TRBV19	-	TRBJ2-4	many	CASRDTPKNIQYF	TGTGCCAGTAGGGACACCCCCAAAAACATTCAGTACTTC
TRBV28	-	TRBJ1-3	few	CASSSPGAPSGNTIYF	TGTGCCAGCAGTTCGCCAGGGGCCCCCTCTGGAAACACCATATATTTT
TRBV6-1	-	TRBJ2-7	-	CASRTGYGHYEQYF	TGTGCCAGCAGAACGGGCTACGGGCACTACGAGCAGTACTTC
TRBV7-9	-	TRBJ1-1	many	CASSLLGARTEAFF	TGTGCCAGCAGCTTACTGGGGGCGAGGACTGAAGCTTTCTTT
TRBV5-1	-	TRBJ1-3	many	CASSRSPGTGGNTIYF	TGCGCCAGCAGCCGAAGTCCCGGGACCGGTGGTAACACCATATATTTT
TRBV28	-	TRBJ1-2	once	CASGGANYGYTF	TGTGCCAGCGGAGGAGCTAACTATGGCTACACCTTC
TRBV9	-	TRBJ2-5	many	CASSVGSGNQETQYF	TGTGCCAGCAGCGTAGGAAGTGGAAACCAAGAGACCCAGTACTTC
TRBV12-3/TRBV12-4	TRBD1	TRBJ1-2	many	CASSLGGGAIYGYTF	TGTGCCAGCAGTTTAGGAGGGGGCGCGATCTATGGCTACACCTTC
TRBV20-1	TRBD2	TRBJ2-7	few	CSARGTSGRIGEQYF	TGCAGTGCTAGAGGAACTAGCGGGAGGATCGGGGAGCAGTACTTC
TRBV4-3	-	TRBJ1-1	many	CASSRAPMRALNTEAFF	TGCGCCAGCAGCCGTGCCCCTATGAGGGCCTTGAACACTGAAGCTTTCTTT
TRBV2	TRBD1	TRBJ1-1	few	CASSDQGVSTEAFF	TGTGCCAGCAGTGACCAGGGGGTGAGCACTGAAGCTTTCTTT
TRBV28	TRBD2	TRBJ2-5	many	CASREPGLAKETQYF	TGTGCCAGCAGAGAACCGGGACTAGCGAAAGAGACCCAGTACTTC
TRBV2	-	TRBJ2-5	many	CASSQNGRTRALETQYF	TGTGCCAGCAGTCAAAACGGCCGGACGAGGGCGCTGGAGACCCAGTACTTC
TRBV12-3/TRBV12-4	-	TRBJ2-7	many	CASSLSRVSLYEQYF	TGTGCCAGCAGTTTATCCAGGGTATCCCTGTACGAGCAGTACTTC
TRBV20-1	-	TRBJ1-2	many	CSAPDSFYGYTF	TGCAGTGCTCCGGACAGCTTCTATGGCTACACCTTC
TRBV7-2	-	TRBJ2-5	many	CASSLARSQGPQYF	TGTGCCAGCAGCTTAGCCCGCTCTCAGGGGCCCCAGTACTTC
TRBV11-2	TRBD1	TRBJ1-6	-	CASSLPPDRGPNSPLHF	TGTGCCAGCAGCTTACCACCTGACAGGGGACCGAATTCACCCCTCCACTTT
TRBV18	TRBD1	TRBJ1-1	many	CASSPRTGLNTEAFF	TGTGCCAGCAGTCCAAGGACAGGGCTGAACACTGAAGCTTTCTTT
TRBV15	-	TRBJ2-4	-	CATSSRRVAKNIKYF	TGTGCCACCAGCTCAAGGCGGGTAGCCAAAAACATTAAGTACTTC